The clone carrying this T cell receptor beta chain was observed at least ten times. Its antigen is unidentified. This record belongs to a study of T cell repertoires in cytomegalovirus infection. Study-wide background: As its CMV epitopes, the study selected recently identified HLA-C-restricted and well-studied HLA-B-restricted targets. Carrying CMV and the relevant HLA type showed in public TCR beta signatures. The study's findings and limits: The ex vivo response was dominated by HLA-C-restricted CMV-specific TCR beta clonotypes. Using cumulative public TCR beta family frequency, the authors identified those who carried CMV together with the relevant HLA.

Trimming cost V 5 bases and J 3 bases, with 11 bases left between them. This CDR3 is 14 amino acids long. TCRdb called the reads again in MiXCR, with one record for every CDR3 protein. This sample has 640,000 or so distinct CDR3 sequences, with around 35% found just once. This material consisted of cultured PBMCs, taken from culture after CMV antigen stimulation. The source is a human donor in good health (CMV status not recorded). Some clones in this sample may be carry-over from other donors' samples. This chain links TRBV12-3 or TRBV12-4 with TRBJ1-5; D is undetermined. CDR3 DNA: TGTGCCAGCAGTCTCTGGAGGAACAATCAGCCCCAGCATTTT. It specifies CASSLWRNNQPQHF.